This T cell receptor beta chain was sequenced for a study of T-cell memory formation after mild COVID-19. Broader study findings: Researchers report contracting CD4+ clones mostly in CM and EM, with CD8+ clones in EMRA. Balance between CD4 and CD8 was seen in clones contracting day 15 to 85, and a CD4+ lean was seen in later expanders. In pre-infection memory, a portion of responding clones appeared, which suggested that cross-reactive memory joined.

On this clonotype: Its antigen is unknown.

Researchers used 5'RACE with constant-segment primers to make TCR alpha and TCR beta cDNA libraries that carry sample barcodes and UMIs. TCRdb re-called the 5' RACE reads through MiXCR, storing one row per CDR3 protein. Among more than 250,000 distinct CDR3 sequences listed, 16% were seen once. The sample was PBMCs or a T cell subset sorted from them (not recorded which). This TCR derives from a man between 18 and 29 years old who had mild COVID-19 (a few samples of this study predate the infection). Cell type and time point are not known.

The CDR3 sequence: CASSQDPGFVKNIQYF. Here the CDR3 DNA reads TGCGCCAGCAGCCAAGATCCGGGGTTTGTTAAAAACATTCAGTACTTC. The rearrangement joins TRBV4-3 to TRBJ2-4, with TRBD2 as a possible D gene (5 bases). Looked up from germline, CDR1 is LGHNA and CDR2 is YSLEER. Trimming shortened V by 0 bases and J by 4 bases, and 13 bases separated the two germline ends. The CDR3 runs to 16 residues.